This note documents a single T cell receptor beta chain sequence. This record belongs to a study of shared clonotypes between healthy human individuals. The protocol was immunoSEQ multiplex PCR, while the TCRdb copy is restricted to in-frame clones and leaves out a portion. The table lists 650,000 to 700,000 clones, roughly 87% of them singletons. Those who donated were healthy HIV-negative adults, with no recent acute infections or vaccinations reported. Trimming removed 2 bases from V and 5 bases from J, with 16 bases in between. The CDR3 sequence is 16 residues long. Germline V gene sequence: CDR1 MDHEN, CDR2 SYDVKM.

Sequenced: memory CD8+ T cells from PBMCs. Subset here: CD45RO+ cells pooled with CCR7-negative TemRA cells. This sequence was found in a man between 18 and 29 years old in good health. Some clones in this sample may be carry-over from other donors' samples. This chain joins TRBV28 and TRBJ2-1; D is unresolved. DNA for the CDR3: TGTGCCAGCAGTTTAATAGGGTCTAACCTAAACAATGAGCAGTTCTTC. This codes for CASSLIGSNLNNEQFF.